This entry lists 4 T cell receptor beta chains sequenced from one sample in a study of blood T cell repertoires in COVID-19. Method: immunoSEQ multiplex PCR; TCRdb's copy keeps in-frame clones and lacks some. The repertoire holds approximately 250,000 clones, with around nine tenths as singletons. The material sequenced was peripheral blood. Receptors were obtained from a woman aged 60-75 years who had recovered from COVID-19.

The genes are TRBV20-1 and TRBJ2-3; D is ambiguous. V shed 3 bases and J shed 3 bases, with 7 bases lying between them. The CDR3 loop spans 12 amino acids. Germline-derived CDR1 and CDR2 are DFQATT and SNEGSKA (reference sequence). In nucleotides, the CDR3 is TGCAGTGCTAGTCTTCAGACAGATACGCAGTATTTT. Encoded protein: CSASLQTDTQYF.

The rearrangement links TRBV28 to TRBJ1-1, with 8 bases matching TRBD1. The CDR3 sequence is 14 residues long. Germline V gene lookup returns CDR1 MDHEN and CDR2 SYDVKM. Trimming took 5 bases from V and 7 from J; bases not matched to a gene: 9. DNA of the CDR3: TGTGCCAGCAGTCCGTCGGACAGGGATCTTGAAGCTTTCTTT. This translates into CASSPSDRDLEAFF. The full variable domain, with the rest looked up from reference TRBV28 and TRBJ1-1, is DVKVTQSSRYLVKRTGEKVFLECVQDMDHENMFWYRQDPGLGLRLIYFSYDVKMKEKGDIPEGYSVSREKKERFSLILESASTNQTSMYLCASSPSDRDLEAFFGQGTRLTVV.

The CDR3 coding sequence is TGTGCCAGCAGCTTGGTTCTAGCGGGGGCCTCAGATACGCAGTATTTT. Translated, it gives CASSLVLAGASDTQYF. The genes are TRBV5-4 and TRBJ2-3; 10 positions agree with TRBD2. This CDR3 has 16 amino acids. The V and J ends lost 0 bases and 4 bases, in that order; junction bases with no gene match: 5. Germline V lookup: CDR1 SGHNT, CDR2 YYREEE (reference sequence).

The CDR3: CASKVAGVPNEQFF. For the CDR3, the DNA is TGTGCCAGCAAGGTAGCGGGGGTTCCCAATGAGCAGTTCTTC. V and J are TRBV6-5 and TRBJ2-1; 9 bases match TRBD2. V shed 7 bases and J 6 bases; nucleotides not matched to a gene: 7. The CDR3 sequence is 14 residues long. Germline CDR1 reads MNHEY; CDR2 reads SVGAGI.